The present TCR beta chain was sequenced within a study of blood T cell repertoires in COVID-19. Study information: From the United States, Italy and Spain came samples of acute and convalescent COVID-19. T cells, B-cell-depleted T cells, or PBMCs supplied cDNA or gDNA.

The length of the CDR3 is 12 residues. Germline assignment: CDR1 SGHRS and CDR2 YFSETQ. V was pared by 5 bases and J by 9 bases, with 9 bases between. As originally analysed: For nucleated cells, counts were estimated from reference gene primer amplification. Assay: immunoSEQ multiplex PCR; the TCRdb copy retains only in-frame clones and omits some. V, J and clone size derive from that table, while D and trimming were established from the DNA sequence. The table has about 130,000 clones, around 88% seen once. The chain has TRBV5-1 and TRBJ1-6, with D tentatively TRBD1 (5 bases). Source material: peripheral blood. This sequence was found in a man in his fifties with acute or convalescent COVID-19. CDR3 DNA: TGCGCCAGCAGTCATACAGGTTCACCCCTCCACTTT. It translates to CASSHTGSPLHF.